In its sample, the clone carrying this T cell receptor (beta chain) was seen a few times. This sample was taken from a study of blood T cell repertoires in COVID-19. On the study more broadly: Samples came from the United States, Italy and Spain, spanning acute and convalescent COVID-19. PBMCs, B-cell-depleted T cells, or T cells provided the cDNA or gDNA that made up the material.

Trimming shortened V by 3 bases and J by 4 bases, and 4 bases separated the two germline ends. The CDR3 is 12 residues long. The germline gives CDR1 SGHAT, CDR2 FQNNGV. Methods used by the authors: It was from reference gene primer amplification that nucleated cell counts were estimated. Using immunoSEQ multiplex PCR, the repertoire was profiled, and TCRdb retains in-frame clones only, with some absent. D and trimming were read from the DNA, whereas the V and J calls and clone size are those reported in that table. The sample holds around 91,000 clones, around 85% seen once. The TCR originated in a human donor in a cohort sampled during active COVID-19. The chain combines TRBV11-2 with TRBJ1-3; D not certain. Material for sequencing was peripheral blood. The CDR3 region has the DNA TGTGCCAGCAGCTTCGTGGGAAACACCATATATTTT. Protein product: CASSFVGNTIYF. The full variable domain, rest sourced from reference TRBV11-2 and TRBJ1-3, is EAGVAQSPRYKIIEKRQSVAFWCNPISGHATLYWYQQILGQGPKLLIQFQNNGVVDDSQLPKDRFSAERLKGVDSTLKIQPAKLEDSAVYLCASSFVGNTIYFGEGSWLTVV.